These 5 T cell receptor beta chains originate from one sample sequenced in a study of blood T cell repertoires in COVID-19. The data were produced by immunoSEQ multiplex PCR, yet TCRdb's version contains in-frame clones alone and is incomplete. The profile covers about 130,000 clones, with around four fifths appearing a single time and about a sixth taken by the ten largest. Source material: PBMCs or T cells enriched from blood (not recorded which). The receptor source for this set is a man in his thirties or forties who had recovered from COVID-19.

V and J are TRBV3-1 (or the pseudogene TRBV3-2) and TRBJ2-1; tentative D call: TRBD2 (7 bases). The CDR3 length is 17 residues. V dropped 0 bases and J dropped 7 bases, with 19 bases sitting between them. Per the germline V gene, CDR1 is LGHDT and CDR2 is YNNKEL (reference sequence). In DNA form, the CDR3 reads TGTGCCAGCAGCCAAGACAGAGGGGGGGGGAATCGAAATGAGCAGTTCTTC. The encoded protein is CASSQDRGGGNRNEQFF.

This clone was picked up a small number of times. The CDR3 DNA reads as TGTGCCAGCAGCTTAGAGTTCCAGGAAGAGCAGTTCTTC. Protein: CASSLEFQEEQFF. This chain links TRBV11-3 with TRBJ2-1; D unclear. V was trimmed by 0 bases and J by 10 bases, leaving 10 bases between them. This CDR3 spans 13 amino acids. CDR1 and CDR2 (germline): SGHNT, YENEEA.

The chain has TRBV9 and TRBJ1-2; D is uncertain. Per germline, CDR1 SGDLS and CDR2 YYNGEE. The CDR3 contains 12 residues. V gave up 4 bases and J gave up 5 bases, with 9 bases separating them. The CDR3 DNA reads as TGTGCCAGCAGCTCTTCCGAGTATGGCTACACCTTC. Protein: CASSSSEYGYTF. The whole variable domain, remainder taken from reference TRBV9 and TRBJ1-2, is DSGVTQTPKHLITATGQRVTLRCSPRSGDLSVYWYQQSLDQGLQFLIQYYNGEERAKGNILERFSAQQFPDLHSELNLSSLELGDSALYFCASSSSEYGYTFGSGTRLTVV.

The chain carries TRBV7-9 and TRBJ1-2; 7 nucleotides match TRBD1. J was trimmed by 4 bases and V by 0 bases; bases with no gene match: 5. Per germline, CDR1 SEHNR and CDR2 FQNEAQ (reference sequence). The CDR3 spans 15 residues. CDR3 protein: CASSLAPGGRYGYTF. In nucleotides, the CDR3 is TGTGCCAGCAGCTTAGCGCCAGGGGGTCGCTATGGCTACACCTTC.

This clone was counted only a few times. V usage is TRBV3-1 (or the pseudogene TRBV3-2) and J usage is TRBJ1-5; tentative D call: TRBD1 (5 bases). Germline CDR1 is LGHDT and CDR2 is YNNKEL (reference sequence). Trimming removed 4 bases at V and 0 bases at J, with 10 bases between. The CDR3 length is 15 residues. The CDR3 reads CASSPGAGSNQPQHF. The CDR3, as DNA: TGTGCCAGCAGCCCTGGGGCCGGTAGCAATCAGCCCCAGCATTTT.